This entry lists 16 T cell receptor beta chains sequenced from one sample in a study of blood T cell repertoires in COVID-19. Here immunoSEQ multiplex PCR was the method, and the copy in TCRdb shows in-frame clones only, minus some. Of roughly 340,000 clones listed, 90% to 95% are singletons. Sequencing was performed on peripheral blood. The receptors originated from a woman in her late teens or twenties who had recovered from COVID-19.

This chain uses TRBV27 with TRBJ1-1; the D gene is possibly TRBD1 (5 bases). There are 14 residues in the CDR3. With 6 bases removed from V and 5 bases from J, the gap between germline ends came to 16 bases. Germline V lookup: CDR1 MNHEY, CDR2 SMNVEV (reference sequence). The CDR3 sequence is CASRWTRDVTEAFF. The CDR3 region has the DNA TGTGCCAGCAGGTGGACCAGGGATGTGACTGAAGCTTTCTTT.

V gene TRBV6-1 combines with J gene TRBJ1-5, with D unresolved. CDR3 length equals 11 residues. From germline, CDR1 is MNHNS and CDR2 SASEGT. V was shortened by 10 bases and J by 5 bases, with 9 bases between the two germline ends. CDR3 sequence: CAIGIDQPQHF. CDR3 nucleotides: TGTGCCATCGGGATCGATCAGCCCCAGCATTTT.

The V gene is TRBV30, the J gene TRBJ1-1; weak D call: TRBD1 (5 bases). CDR1 GTSNPN and CDR2 SVGIG come from the germline V gene (reference sequence). The CDR3 runs 10 residues. V gave up 6 bases and J gave up 8 bases, with 10 bases separating them. CDR3: CACGGAEAFF. CDR3 in DNA: TGTGCCTGCGGGGGAGCAGAAGCTTTCTTT.

A few counts support this clone. V usage is TRBV6-5 and J usage is TRBJ1-3; the D is unclear. CDR1 MNHEY and CDR2 SVGAGI come from the germline V gene. V was cut by 7 bases and J by 0 bases, with 10 bases left in between. This CDR3 comprises 14 residues. CDR3 sequence: CASKEQSSGNTIYF. In DNA form, the CDR3 reads TGTGCCAGCAAGGAGCAGAGCTCTGGAAACACCATATATTTT.

V usage is TRBV29-1 and J usage is TRBJ1-1; D gene unclear. Trimming pared 7 bases from V and 4 bases from J, leaving 7 bases between. This CDR3 has 10 amino acids. Germline lookup yields CDR1 SQVTM and CDR2 ANQGSEA. CDR3 DNA sequence: TGCAGCGCACAGACCACTGAAGCTTTCTTT. This translates into CSAQTTEAFF.

This chain links TRBV19 with TRBJ1-2; possible D gene TRBD1, 5 bases. The V end lost 1 base, the J end lost 13 bases, and 16 bases lay between the germline ends. There are 13 residues in the CDR3. Germline V gene lookup returns CDR1 LNHDA and CDR2 SQIVND (reference sequence). The chain's CDR3 is CASSIGGGGVGTF. CDR3 nucleotide sequence: TGTGCCAGTAGTATAGGCGGCGGGGGGGTCGGCACCTTC. Looking up the rest from reference TRBV19 and TRBJ1-2 gives the full variable domain: DGGITQSPKYLFRKEGQNVTLSCEQNLNHDAMYWYRQDPGQGLRLIYYSQIVNDFQKGDIAEGYSVSREKKESFPLTVTSAQKNPTAFYLCASSIGGGGVGTFGSGTRLTVV.

The chain couples TRBV24-1 to TRBJ2-7, with D maybe TRBD1 (5 bases). Trimming took off 9 bases at V and 0 bases at J, with 8 bases between the two ends. The CDR3 is 12 amino acids. Looked up from germline, CDR1 is KGHDR and CDR2 is SFDVKD. This CDR3 is CATRQGSYEQYV. The DNA of the CDR3 is TGTGCCACCCGCCAGGGCTCCTACGAGCAGTACGTC.

The chain uses TRBV12-3 or TRBV12-4 and TRBJ1-1; D ambiguous. Trimming took off 3 bases at V and 6 bases at J, with 8 bases between the two ends. CDR3 length: 12 residues. The CDR3 protein is CASSFAGSEAFF. The CDR3 region has the DNA TGTGCCAGCAGTTTTGCGGGGTCTGAAGCTTTCTTT.

CDR3 in DNA: TGTGCCAGCAGCTTAGCGGCTAGCGGGAGGGGATCCTACGAGCAGTACGTC. Translated, it gives CASSLAASGRGSYEQYV. The J gene is TRBJ2-7, the V gene TRBV7-8, with 12 positions matching TRBD2. The CDR3 consists of 17 residues. Germline V gives CDR1 SGHVS, CDR2 FQNEAQ. J was trimmed by 1 base and V by 0 bases; bases with no gene match: 4.

CDR3 residues: CASSLRGQGYTGELFF. The CDR3, as DNA: TGCGCCAGCAGCTTGAGGGGACAGGGGTACACCGGGGAGCTGTTTTTT. This chain joins TRBV5-1 and TRBJ2-2, with TRBD1 matching over 10 bases. Germline values: CDR1 SGHRS, CDR2 YFSETQ. The CDR3 spans 16 residues. With 1 base clipped from V and 3 bases from J, the junction kept 3 bases outside the gene matches.

The chain is built from TRBV24-1 and TRBJ2-5; the D gene is possibly TRBD2 (6 bases). CDR1 KGHDR and CDR2 SFDVKD come from the germline V gene. The CDR3 extends over 16 amino acids. V was pared by 0 bases and J by 6 bases, with 16 bases between. The chain's CDR3 is CATSDLSASVPQTQYF. The CDR3 DNA reads as TGTGCCACCAGTGATTTGTCGGCTAGCGTTCCCCAGACCCAGTACTTC.

This clone was seen just once. The chain is built from TRBV27 and TRBJ2-1; D is unresolved. The CDR3 has 15 residues. Germline CDR1 is MNHEY and CDR2 is SMNVEV (reference sequence). Trimming took off 7 bases at V and 6 bases at J, with 19 bases between the two ends. CDR3 nucleotides: TGTGCCAGCAACTATGATGGCAGTAGCCCCAATGAGCAGTTCTTC. Translated: CASNYDGSSPNEQFF.

The gene calls are TRBV6-5 and TRBJ2-1, with D possibly TRBD1 on 5 matching bases. V lost 6 bases, J lost 9 bases, and 12 bases lay in between. This CDR3 has 12 amino acids. CDR1 is MNHEY and CDR2 is SVGAGI in the germline V gene. The CDR3 coding sequence is TGTGCCAGCAGGTCGACAGTGAGTGAGCAGTTCTTC. It is translated as CASRSTVSEQFF.

This clone occurred a few times. The chain links TRBV19 to TRBJ2-7; 12 bases line up with TRBD2. The V gene end was trimmed by 7 bases and the J gene end by 0 bases; junction bases not matched to a gene: 16. CDR1 and CDR2 (germline): LNHDA, SQIVND (reference sequence). This CDR3 is built from 19 residues. CDR3 sequence reads: CASTHTRSSGRANSYEQYV. In DNA form, the CDR3 reads TGTGCCAGTACCCATACCCGATCTAGCGGGAGGGCTAACTCCTACGAGCAGTACGTC.

With regard to this clone: The sample contains more than one DNA sequence encoding this CDR3. The V gene is TRBV5-1, the J gene TRBJ2-3; TRBD1 might be the D (6 bases). Deletions cut 5 bases from V and 3 bases from J, with 13 bases between. From germline, CDR1 is SGHRS and CDR2 YFSETQ. The CDR3 length is 14 residues. The CDR3 DNA reads TGCGCCAGCAGTGGGGGCAGACTAACAGATACGCAGTATTTT. Its protein is CASSGGRLTDTQYF.

The rearrangement links TRBV19 to TRBJ2-1; no firm D call. CDR3 length: 15 residues. V lost 1 base and J 5 bases, leaving 12 bases between the germline ends. The germline V gene has CDR1 LNHDA and CDR2 SQIVND (reference sequence). CDR3 in amino acids: CASSIVSARDNEQFF. In DNA form, the CDR3 reads TGTGCCAGTAGTATAGTAAGTGCTCGAGACAATGAGCAGTTCTTC.